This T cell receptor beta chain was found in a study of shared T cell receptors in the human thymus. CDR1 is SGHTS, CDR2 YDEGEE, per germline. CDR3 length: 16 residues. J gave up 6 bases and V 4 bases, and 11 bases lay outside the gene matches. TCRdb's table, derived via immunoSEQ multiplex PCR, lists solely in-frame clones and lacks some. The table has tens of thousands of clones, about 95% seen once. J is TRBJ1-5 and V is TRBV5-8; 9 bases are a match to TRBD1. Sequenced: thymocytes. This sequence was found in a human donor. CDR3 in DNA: TGTGCCAGCAGCCAGAAAAGCGGACAGGGGAGTCAGCCCCAGCATTTT. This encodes CASSQKSGQGSQPQHF.